This T cell receptor beta chain came from a study of shared clonotypes between healthy human individuals. Findings and limits, study-wide: Genetic and exposure-history diversity was limited by the small donor number. Compared with clonotypes that all four donors shared, non-shared clonotypes had lower generation probabilities. The study generally estimated greater richness for naive than memory subsets.

Deep-level settings were used for running the assay. Measured with immunoSEQ multiplex PCR; TCRdb has only the in-frame clones, and not every one. The top ten clones hold around 0.25% of a sample with roughly 770,000 clones, 96% of them seen once. Terminally differentiated effector memory CD45RA+ cells were left out of the naive CD8 fraction, which was CD45RO-negative and positively selected for CCR7. Concerning this clone: Its matching antigen is unknown.

This clonotype originated in a man aged 25-45 years in good health. Sequences were obtained from naive CD8+ T cells sorted from blood.

CDR3 coding DNA: TGTGCCAGCAGTCCTGGGGACCGCACAGATACGCAGTATTTT. Residues: CASSPGDRTDTQYF. The J gene is TRBJ2-3, the V gene TRBV2; D assignment may be TRBD1 or TRBD2 (5 bases each). Germline-derived CDR1 and CDR2 are SNHLY and FYNNEI. The CDR3 extends over 14 amino acids. V gave up 5 bases and J gave up 1 base, with 10 bases separating them.